These 9 T cell receptor beta chains were sequenced from one sample in a study of cytomegalovirus exposure and HLA in healthy donors. With 60 Vbeta and 13 Jbeta primers, the PCR was carried out. The protocol was immunoSEQ multiplex PCR, while the TCRdb copy is restricted to in-frame clones and leaves out a portion. The sample records fewer than 75,000 clones, approximately 83% being singletons. The material sequenced was PBMCs. Every receptor here comes from a man younger than 40 in good health and CMV-seronegative.

The chain links TRBV6-4 to TRBJ2-3; 10 bases align to TRBD2. V lost 4 bases to trimming and J lost 1 base; unmatched junction nucleotides: 2. This CDR3 comprises 15 residues. Looked up from germline, CDR1 is MRHNA and CDR2 is SNTAGT. The CDR3 region has the DNA TGTGCCAGCAGTGGCACTAGCGGGGGCACAGATACGCAGTATTTT. This gives the protein CASSGTSGGTDTQYF.

The V and J genes are TRBV9 and TRBJ1-5, with TRBD1 as a possible D gene (5 bases). Trimming cost V 0 bases and J 7 bases, with 11 bases left between them. Germline V lookup: CDR1 SGDLS, CDR2 YYNGEE. The CDR3 covers 14 residues. Written as DNA, the CDR3 is TGTGCCAGCAGCGTAGGAGGGGAGGGGCAGCCCCAGCATTTT. This codes for CASSVGGEGQPQHF.

The chain uses TRBV29-1 and TRBJ2-5; no firm D call. V shed 3 bases and J shed 5 bases, with 4 bases lying between them. The CDR3 is 10 amino acids. Germline CDR1 and CDR2: SQVTM and ANQGSEA. CDR3 in DNA: TGCAGCGTTGATCATGAGACCCAGTACTTC. Protein: CSVDHETQYF.

V usage is TRBV6-6 and J usage is TRBJ2-6; the D gene is possibly TRBD1 (5 bases). V was cut by 6 bases and J by 1 base, with 10 bases left in between. Germline lookup yields CDR1 MNHNY and CDR2 SVGAGI (reference sequence). CDR3 size: 15 residues. The DNA of the CDR3 is TGTGCCAGCAGGCCCGACAGATCTGGGGCCAACGTCCTGACTTTC. This gives the protein CASRPDRSGANVLTF.

The V call is TRBV18, the J call TRBJ1-1, with 10 bases that match TRBD1. The CDR3 covers 15 residues. J gave up 5 bases and V 2 bases, and 5 bases lay outside the gene matches. Germline CDR1 and CDR2: KGHSH and LQKENI. In DNA, the CDR3 is TGTGCCAGCTCACCATCAGGACAGGGGGGTACTGAAGCTTTCTTT. Its translation is CASSPSGQGGTEAFF.

This sequence joins TRBV7-9 and TRBJ2-7; a weak D match, TRBD1 (6 bases). CDR1 is SEHNR and CDR2 is FQNEAQ in the germline V gene (reference sequence). With 5 bases removed from V and 4 bases from J, the gap between germline ends came to 12 bases. This CDR3 comprises 13 residues. The CDR3 is CASSARTEYEQYF. In nucleotides, the CDR3 is TGTGCCAGCAGCGCCAGGACAGAATACGAGCAGTACTTC.

In the case of this clone: The sample carries other DNA sequences with the same CDR3. This chain connects TRBV11-3 to TRBJ2-1; tentative D call: TRBD2 (6 bases). Germline V gene lookup returns CDR1 SGHNT and CDR2 YENEEA. The CDR3 has 14 amino acids. Trimming removed 1 base at V and 6 bases at J, with 10 bases between. As DNA, the CDR3 is TGTGCCAGCAGCTTAGCGGGGGAGGCCAATGAGCAGTTCTTC. This gives the protein CASSLAGEANEQFF. The full variable domain, rest sourced from reference TRBV11-3 and TRBJ2-1, is EAGVVQSPRYKIIEKKQPVAFWCNPISGHNTLYWYLQNLGQGPELLIRYENEEAVDDSQLPKDRFSAERLKGVDSTLKIQPAELGDSAVYLCASSLAGEANEQFFGPGTRLTVL.

The chain is built from TRBV28 and TRBJ2-7; perhaps TRBD2 as D (5 bases). The CDR3 runs 14 residues. Germline values: CDR1 MDHEN, CDR2 SYDVKM. Trimming took off 2 bases at V and 2 bases at J, with 10 bases between the two ends. CDR3 protein: CASSLRASTYEQYF. The CDR3 coding sequence is TGTGCCAGCAGTTTAAGGGCTAGCACCTACGAGCAGTACTTC.

V usage is TRBV7-9 and J usage is TRBJ2-5; possibly TRBD2 for D (6 bases). Matching the DNA end better, TRBJ2-7 makes the J call doubtful. CDR3 size: 14 residues. Germline V gene lookup returns CDR1 SEHNR and CDR2 FQNEAQ (reference sequence). For the CDR3, the DNA is TGTGCCAGCAGCTTCAATACGGGGGTCTACGAGCAGTACTTC. Amino acid sequence: CASSFNTGVYEQYF.